This TCR beta chain was recovered during a study of blood T cell repertoires in COVID-19. About the study: The study drew acute and convalescent COVID-19 samples from the United States, Italy and Spain.

Original data processing: Researchers report that nucleated cell counts were estimated from reference gene primer amplification. Assay: immunoSEQ multiplex PCR; the TCRdb copy retains only in-frame clones and omits some. V and J calls and clone size are copied from that table; D and trimming were computed from the DNA. The sample has 90,000 to 120,000 clones, roughly nine tenths seen once. V was pared by 4 bases and J by 5 bases, with 6 bases between. From germline, CDR1 is SGHNT and CDR2 YENEEA. This CDR3 is built from 12 residues. This clonotype was obtained from a human donor in a cohort sampled during active COVID-19. The chain couples TRBV11-3 to TRBJ2-1; D remains unclear. Sequenced sample: peripheral blood. CDR3 region: CASSSFDNEQFF. The CDR3, as DNA: TGTGCCAGCAGCTCCTTCGACAATGAGCAGTTCTTC.